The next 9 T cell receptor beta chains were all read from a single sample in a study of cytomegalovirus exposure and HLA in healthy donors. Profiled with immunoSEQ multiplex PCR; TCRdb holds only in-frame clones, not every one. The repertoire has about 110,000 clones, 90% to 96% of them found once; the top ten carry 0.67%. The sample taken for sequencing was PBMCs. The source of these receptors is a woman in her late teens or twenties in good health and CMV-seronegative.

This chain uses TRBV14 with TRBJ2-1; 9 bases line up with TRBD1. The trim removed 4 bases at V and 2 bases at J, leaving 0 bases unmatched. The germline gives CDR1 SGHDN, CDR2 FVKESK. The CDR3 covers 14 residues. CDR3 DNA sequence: TGTGCCAGCAGCCGGACAGGGGCCTACAATGAGCAGTTCTTC. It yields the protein CASSRTGAYNEQFF.

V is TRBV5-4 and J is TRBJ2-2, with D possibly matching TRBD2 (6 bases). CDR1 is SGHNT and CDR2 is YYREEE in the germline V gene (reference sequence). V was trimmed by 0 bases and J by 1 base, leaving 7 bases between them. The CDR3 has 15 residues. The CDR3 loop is CASSLGRENTGELFF. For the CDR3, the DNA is TGTGCCAGCAGCTTGGGGAGGGAGAACACCGGGGAGCTGTTTTTT.

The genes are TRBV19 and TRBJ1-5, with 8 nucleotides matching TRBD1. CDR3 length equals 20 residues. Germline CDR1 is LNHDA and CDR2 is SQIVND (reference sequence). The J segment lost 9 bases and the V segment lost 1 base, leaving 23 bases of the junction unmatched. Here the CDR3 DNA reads TGTGCCAGTAGTATAGTCCCGGGACAGGTTTGGGGGGTCAATCAGCGGCCCCAGCATTTT. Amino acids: CASSIVPGQVWGVNQRPQHF.

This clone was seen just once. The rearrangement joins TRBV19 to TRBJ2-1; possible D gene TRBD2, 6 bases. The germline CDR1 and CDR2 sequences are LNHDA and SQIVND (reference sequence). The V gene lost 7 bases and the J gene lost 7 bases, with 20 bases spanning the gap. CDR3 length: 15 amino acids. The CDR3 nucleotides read TGTGCCAGTAAAGCGGAGGGACTGGGCAATAATGAGCAGTTCTTC. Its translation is CASKAEGLGNNEQFF.

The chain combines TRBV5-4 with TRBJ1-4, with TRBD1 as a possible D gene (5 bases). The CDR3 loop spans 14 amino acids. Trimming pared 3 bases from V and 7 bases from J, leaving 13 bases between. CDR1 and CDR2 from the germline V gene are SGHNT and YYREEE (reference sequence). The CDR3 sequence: CASSSRGTGEKLFF. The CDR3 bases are TGTGCCAGCAGCTCCCGGGGGACTGGTGAAAAACTGTTTTTT.

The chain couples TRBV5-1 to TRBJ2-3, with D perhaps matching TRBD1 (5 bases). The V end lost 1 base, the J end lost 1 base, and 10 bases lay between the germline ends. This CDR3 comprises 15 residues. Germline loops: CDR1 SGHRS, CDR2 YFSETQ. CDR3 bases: TGCGCCAGCAGCTTGCGCAGGGATCGCACAGATACGCAGTATTTT. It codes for CASSLRRDRTDTQYF. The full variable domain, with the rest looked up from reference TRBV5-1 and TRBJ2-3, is KAGVTQTPRYLIKTRGQQVTLSCSPISGHRSVSWYQQTPGQGLQFLFEYFSETQRNKGNFPGRFSGRQFSNSRSEMNVSTLELGDSALYLCASSLRRDRTDTQYFGPGTRLTVL.

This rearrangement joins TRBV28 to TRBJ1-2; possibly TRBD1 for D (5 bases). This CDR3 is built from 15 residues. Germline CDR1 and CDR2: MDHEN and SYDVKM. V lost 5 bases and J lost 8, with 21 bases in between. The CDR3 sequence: CASSEWGTGVNGYTF. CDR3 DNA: TGTGCCAGCAGTGAATGGGGTACGGGGGTGAACGGCTACACCTTC.

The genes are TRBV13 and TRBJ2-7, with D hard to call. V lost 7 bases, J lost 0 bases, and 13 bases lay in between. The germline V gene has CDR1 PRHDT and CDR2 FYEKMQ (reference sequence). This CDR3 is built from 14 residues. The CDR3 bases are TGTGCCAGCACCGAGCACAGAATCTCCTACGAGCAGTACTTC. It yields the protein CASTEHRISYEQYF.

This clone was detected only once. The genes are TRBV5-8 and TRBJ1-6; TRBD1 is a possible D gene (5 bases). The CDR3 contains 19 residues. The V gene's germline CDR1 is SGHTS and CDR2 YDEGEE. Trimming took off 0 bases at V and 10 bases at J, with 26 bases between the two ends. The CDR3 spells CASSLAVDTPNQVASPLHF. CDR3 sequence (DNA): TGTGCCAGCAGCTTGGCCGTGGACACACCGAATCAGGTGGCCTCACCCCTCCACTTT.